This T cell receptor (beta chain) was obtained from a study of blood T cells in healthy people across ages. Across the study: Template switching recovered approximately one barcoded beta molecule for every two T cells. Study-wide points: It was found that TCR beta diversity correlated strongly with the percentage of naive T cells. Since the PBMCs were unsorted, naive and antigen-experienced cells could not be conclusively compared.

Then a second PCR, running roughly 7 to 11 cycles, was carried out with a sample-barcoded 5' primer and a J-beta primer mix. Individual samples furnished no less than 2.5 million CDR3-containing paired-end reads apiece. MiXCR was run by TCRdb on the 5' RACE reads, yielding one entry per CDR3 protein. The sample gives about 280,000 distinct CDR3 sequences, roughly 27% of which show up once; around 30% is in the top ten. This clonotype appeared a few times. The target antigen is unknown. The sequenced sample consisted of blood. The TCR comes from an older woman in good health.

For the CDR3, the DNA is TGTGCCAGCAGTTCGCCGACGGACAAAAACATTCAGTACTTC. Its translation is CASSSPTDKNIQYF. This chain uses TRBV28 with TRBJ2-4; D not resolved. Germline loops: CDR1 MDHEN, CDR2 SYDVKM. The V and J ends lost 4 bases and 3 bases respectively, with 10 bases between them. The CDR3 contains 14 residues.